What follows are 29 T cell receptor beta chains derived from one specimen sequenced in a study of breast tumors, draining lymph nodes, adjacent tissues. In TCRdb, the multiplex PCR reads were re-called with MiXCR into one record per CDR3 protein. Of around 300,000 distinct CDR3 sequences in the sample, over 30% were seen once. Samples came from axillary lymph nodes draining the breast cancer. The material sequenced was axillary lymph node tissue. The receptors shown here come from a female donor with breast cancer. Some clones in this sample may be carry-over from other donors' samples.

About this clonotype: At one of its ends the junction is not consistent with the germline gene, which may arise from a read error. The rearrangement joins TRBV14 to TRBJ2-1; 7 bases fit TRBD2. CDR3 size: 14 residues. CDR1 is SGHDN and CDR2 is FVKESK in the germline V gene. The CDR3 region is CASSQGTSYNEQSF. The DNA for the CDR3 is TGTGCCAGCAGCCAAGGGACTAGTTACAATGAGCAGTCCTTC.

The chain joins TRBV6-5 to TRBJ2-5, with TRBD2 matching over 8 bases. V was clipped by 0 bases and J by 5 bases; unmatched bases: 11. CDR1 MNHEY and CDR2 SVGAGI come from the germline V gene. CDR3 length: 17 residues. CDR3 bases: TGTGCCAGCAGTTACTCCCCCCTTCGGGCGGGGGGTGAGACCCAGTACTTC. Translating it yields CASSYSPLRAGGETQYF.

This clonotype was counted only a few times. This may be a read error, as it is one base from a much larger clone. This chain uses TRBV20-1 with TRBJ1-6, with a tentative D call TRBD1 (5 bases). This CDR3 is built from 15 residues. Germline CDR1 and CDR2: DFQATT and SNEGSKA (reference sequence). Trimming stripped 0 bases from V and 9 bases from J, with 15 bases between. The CDR3 DNA sequence: TGCAGTGCTAGAGACAGGGTCTCTGGTCCTTCACCCCTCCACTTT. Translation: CSARDRVSGPSPLHF.

This clonotype has ten or more counts. The genes are TRBV2 and TRBJ2-7; 10 nucleotides line up with TRBD2. The CDR3 spans 15 residues. V trimming: 6 bases; J trimming: 1 base; junction bases outside the gene matches: 6. The germline CDR1 and CDR2 sequences are SNHLY and FYNNEI. The CDR3 spells CASRGSSGRSYEQYF. The CDR3 region has the DNA TGTGCCAGCAGGGGAAGTAGCGGGAGGTCCTACGAGCAGTACTTC.

This clonotype appeared many times. The chain links TRBV4-2 to TRBJ1-4; 10 nucleotides agree with TRBD1. Trimming at V came to 1 base and at J to 6 bases, leaving 2 bases not matched to a gene. CDR3 length: 15 residues. CDR1 LGHNA and CDR2 YNFKEQ come from the germline V gene. The CDR3 reads CASSQGGQGYEKLFF. CDR3 nucleotide sequence: TGTGCCAGCAGCCAAGGGGGACAGGGGTATGAAAAACTGTTTTTT.

This clonotype was observed once. This sequence may be a read error, since a much larger clone differs from it by one base. V and J are TRBV5-5 and TRBJ2-5; tentatively, D is TRBD2 (6 bases). Germline V CDR1 and CDR2: SGHKS, YYEKEE (reference sequence). Trimming took 0 bases from V and 4 from J, leaving 10 bases between them. CDR3 length equals 14 residues. CDR3 in DNA: TGTGCCAGCAGCTTGGGGAGGGCTGGAGAGACCCAGTACTTC. It is translated as CASSLGRAGETQYF.

Many counts were recorded for this clonotype. V and J are TRBV19 and TRBJ1-2, with TRBD1 identical over 9 bases. V trimming: 6 bases; J trimming: 3 bases; junction bases outside the gene matches: 8. Per the germline V gene, CDR1 is LNHDA and CDR2 is SQIVND (reference sequence). The CDR3 spans 15 residues. The CDR3 loop is CASSPFTGGDYGYTF. CDR3 DNA sequence: TGTGCCAGTAGCCCCTTCACAGGGGGCGACTATGGCTACACCTTC.

This clonotype was detected ten times or more. This rearrangement joins TRBV20-1 to TRBJ2-7; 10 positions agree with TRBD1. The CDR3 has 14 amino acids. Looked up from germline, CDR1 is DFQATT and CDR2 is SNEGSKA (reference sequence). Trimming at V came to 1 base and at J to 6 bases, leaving 6 bases not matched to a gene. DNA of the CDR3: TGCAGTGCTAGAGGACAGGGGGCCATGGGCGAGCAGTACTTC. Translation: CSARGQGAMGEQYF.

The table lists this clonotype with many counts. The junction and the germline gene differ at one end; a read error may be behind it. The chain uses TRBV11-3 and TRBJ2-7; 8 nucleotides agree with TRBD2. The germline CDR1 and CDR2 sequences are SGHNT and YENEEA. CDR3 length: 14 amino acids. The CDR3 DNA reads TGTGCCAGCAGCACAGGACTAGCCTCCAACGAGCAGTACTTC. It codes for CASSTGLASNEQYF.

This clonotype was picked up many times. The chain links TRBV2 to TRBJ2-5, with a possible D match to TRBD1 (5 bases). This CDR3 comprises 15 residues. Deletions cut 4 bases from V and 2 bases from J, with 14 bases between. Germline V gene data show CDR1 as SNHLY and CDR2 as FYNNEI. The CDR3 nucleotides read TGTGCCAGCAGTGGGCAAGGGGTCCCGCAAGAGACCCAGTACTTC. This translates into CASSGQGVPQETQYF.

This clonotype has only a few counts. The gene calls are TRBV12-3 or TRBV12-4 and TRBJ1-1, with D possibly TRBD1 on 5 matching bases. This CDR3 region has 14 residues. With 5 bases removed from V and 11 bases from J, the gap between germline ends came to 21 bases. CDR3 bases: TGTGCCAGCAGTCCTGCGGGCGGGGTTTGGGGGGCTTTCTTT. It translates to CASSPAGGVWGAFF.

This clonotype was seen just once. One end of the junction is discordant with germline, which a read error may explain. This chain links TRBV6-5 with TRBJ2-3, with 8 bases matching TRBD2. Germline V gene lookup returns CDR1 MNHEY and CDR2 SVGAGI. The CDR3 is 17 residues long. The CDR3 loop reads CASGYSKMSGSGDTQYF. DNA of the CDR3: TGTGCCAGCGGTTACTCGAAAATGAGCGGGAGCGGCGATACGCAGTATTTT.

This clonotype was counted many times. The V gene is TRBV7-9, the J gene TRBJ1-2, with 7 nucleotides matching TRBD1. Germline CDR1 SEHNR, CDR2 FQNEAQ (reference sequence). V was pared by 4 bases and J by 5 bases, with 13 bases of the junction left unmatched. The CDR3 loop spans 16 amino acids. CDR3 residues: CASSSNLQGIGYGYTF. The CDR3 nucleotides read TGTGCCAGCAGCTCAAACCTACAGGGGATCGGGTATGGCTACACCTTC.

This clonotype has a count of ten or more. The chain couples TRBV10-3 to TRBJ2-3, with 7 bases aligning to TRBD2. Germline V gene data show CDR1 as ENHRY and CDR2 as SYGVKD. Trimming took 0 bases from V and 6 from J; bases not matched to a gene: 15. The CDR3 has 18 residues. The CDR3 here is CAISESKGAGPRQDTQYF. The CDR3 nucleotides are TGTGCCATCAGTGAGTCGAAGGGAGCGGGACCCCGACAGGATACGCAGTATTTT.

This clonotype was detected many times. The chain carries TRBV15 and TRBJ2-3; 7 bases align to TRBD1. The CDR3 is made up of 16 amino acids. CDR1 LNHNV and CDR2 YYDKDF come from the germline V gene (reference sequence). V was clipped by 4 bases and J by 1 base; unmatched bases: 8. The CDR3 DNA reads as TGTGCCACCAGCAATAGACAGGGTATGGGCACAGATACGCAGTATTTT. Its translation is CATSNRQGMGTDTQYF.

This clonotype was observed many times. Here the CDR3 DNA reads TGTGCCAGTAGTACCACTAGCGGGAAAGGGGATACGCAGTATTTT. Translation: CASSTTSGKGDTQYF. The V and J genes are TRBV19 and TRBJ2-3; TRBD2 matches at 10 bases. The V gene's germline CDR1 is LNHDA and CDR2 SQIVND (reference sequence). There are 15 residues in the CDR3. V gave up 4 bases and J gave up 6 bases; unmatched junction bases: 7.

This clonotype was detected only a few times. The rearrangement joins TRBV5-4 to TRBJ2-7, with 9 bases matching TRBD2. Unmatched junction bases numbered 11, after V lost 4 bases and J lost 3 bases. This CDR3 contains 16 residues. Germline V CDR1 and CDR2: SGHNT, YYREEE (reference sequence). Here the CDR3 DNA reads TGTGCCAGCAGCCCCCAACTAGCGGGCCTCCGCTACGAGCAGTACTTC. Translated: CASSPQLAGLRYEQYF.

Concerning this clonotype itself: A much more abundant neighbour one base away suggests this may be a read error. The rearrangement uses TRBV20-1 and TRBJ1-2, with TRBD1 matching over 8 bases. Germline loops: CDR1 DFQATT, CDR2 SNEGSKA (reference sequence). CDR3 length equals 12 residues. The DNA of the CDR3 is TGCGGTGCTAGATCCTCAGGGGGCTTTTGCACCTTC. This codes for CGARSSGGFCTF.

V and J are TRBV12-5 and TRBJ2-7, with D possibly matching TRBD2 (5 bases). CDR1 is LGHNT, CDR2 FRNRAP, per germline. The CDR3 is 13 residues long. Here the CDR3 DNA reads TGTGTCAGCAGTCCCACGGGGAGTCAGGAGCAGTACTTC. Amino acids: CVSSPTGSQEQYF.

This clonotype was seen repeatedly, ten times or more. The chain carries TRBV12-3 or TRBV12-4 and TRBJ1-4; unclear D gene. This CDR3 region has 14 residues. V lost 5 bases and J 4 bases, leaving 11 bases between the germline ends. The CDR3 region is CASSPGMGNEKLFF. The CDR3 bases are TGTGCCAGCAGTCCCGGGATGGGTAATGAAAAACTGTTTTTT.

Worth noting for this clonotype: It may be a read error: a sequence one base away is much more abundant. The CDR3 region is CASSDLRGGGGYTF. CDR3 nucleotides: TGTGCCAGCAGTGACCTGAGAGGGGGTGGGGGCTACACCTTC. The chain joins TRBV2 to TRBJ1-2; TRBD1 is a possible D gene (6 bases). CDR3 length: 14 amino acids. With 3 bases removed from V and 8 bases from J, the gap between germline ends came to 16 bases. CDR1 and CDR2 (germline): SNHLY, FYNNEI.

This clonotype occurred many times. The chain employs TRBV4-1 and TRBJ2-1; 8 nucleotides line up with TRBD2. Trimming removed 2 bases from V and 4 bases from J; junction bases left unmatched: 1. Germline V gene lookup returns CDR1 MGHRA and CDR2 YSYEKL. The CDR3 is 14 amino acids. This chain's CDR3 is CASSQTSGYNEQFF. CDR3 sequence (DNA): TGCGCCAGCAGCCAAACTAGCGGATACAATGAGCAGTTCTTC.

This clonotype was picked up many times. This chain connects TRBV7-9 to TRBJ2-7, with D perhaps assigned TRBD1 or TRBD2 (5 bases each). Germline V CDR1 and CDR2: SEHNR, FQNEAQ (reference sequence). V gave up 3 bases and J gave up 6 bases, with 12 bases separating them. The CDR3 contains 13 residues. The CDR3 reads CASSLSGAPEQYF. The DNA for the CDR3 is TGTGCCAGCAGCTTGTCCGGGGCGCCCGAGCAGTACTTC.

This clonotype was observed a few times. One base away lies a much larger clone, so this may be a sequencing read error. This rearrangement joins TRBV7-8 to TRBJ2-7; 14 bases fit TRBD2. The CDR3 runs 15 residues. Germline CDR1 is SGHVS and CDR2 is FQNEAQ. CDR3 loop: CASRPGTSGGGEQHF. CDR3 in DNA: TGTGCCAGCAGGCCCGGGACTAGCGGGGGTGGCGAGCAGCACTTC.

At least ten counts were recorded for this clonotype. This sequence joins TRBV6-6 and TRBJ2-1, with D possibly TRBD1 on 6 matching bases. The CDR3 contains 11 residues. Germline CDR1 MNHNY, CDR2 SVGAGI (reference sequence). Trimming shortened V by 5 bases and J by 8 bases, and 7 bases separated the two germline ends. DNA for the CDR3: TGTGCCAGCAGTCGACAGGATGAGCAGTTCTTC. Amino acids: CASSRQDEQFF.

This clonotype was observed many times. The junction does not match germline at one end; this may be a read error. V usage is TRBV7-2 and J usage is TRBJ2-5; TRBD2 aligns across 7 bases. Germline assignment: CDR1 SGHTA and CDR2 FQGNSA. The CDR3 is 14 amino acids. The CDR3 sequence: CASSLAMGRETRYF. In DNA, the CDR3 is TGTGCCAGCAGCTTAGCGATGGGGCGGGAGACCCGGTACTTC. Using reference TRBV7-2 and TRBJ2-5 for the parts outside the CDR3, the full variable domain is GAGVSQSPSNKVTEKGKDVELRCDPISGHTALYWYRQSLGQGLEFLIYFQGNSAPDKSGLPSDRFSAERTGGSVSTLTIQRTQQEDSAVYLCASSLAMGRETRYFGPGTRLLVL.

To note about this clonotype: This may come from a read error, since a much larger clone is one base off. V is TRBV20-1 and J is TRBJ1-3, with TRBD1 as a possible D gene (6 bases). Looked up from germline, CDR1 is DFQATT and CDR2 is SNEGSKA (reference sequence). The CDR3 has 12 amino acids. The CDR3 sequence is CSASGDTNTTYF. CDR3 nucleotides: TGCAGTGCTAGTGGGGACACGAACACCACATATTTT.

The chain combines TRBV5-4 with TRBJ1-6; D uncertain. V lost 3 bases and J lost 10, with 14 bases in between. Germline V lookup: CDR1 SGHNT, CDR2 YYREEE (reference sequence). The length of the CDR3 is 14 residues. CDR3 bases: TGTGCCAGCAGCTGGGTCGCGGGTTGGTCACCCCTCCACTTT. Translating gives CASSWVAGWSPLHF.

This clonotype appeared many times. In nucleotides, the CDR3 is TGTGCCACCAGTGGACAGGGGGGAGGTCAGCCCCAGCATTTT. Protein: CATSGQGGGQPQHF. The rearrangement links TRBV24-1 to TRBJ1-5; TRBD1 aligns across 9 bases. Germline V gives CDR1 KGHDR, CDR2 SFDVKD. The CDR3 is made up of 14 amino acids. Germline trimming cut 5 bases from V and 6 bases from J; bases unmatched to any gene: 4.